The sequence of this T cell receptor (beta chain) was determined in a study of blood T cell repertoires in COVID-19. Across the whole study: Sites across the United States, Italy and Spain contributed samples from acute and convalescent COVID-19.

The CDR3 totals 14 residues. Germline V gene data show CDR1 as LNHDA and CDR2 as SQIVND (reference sequence). V lost 2 bases, J lost 4 bases, and 3 bases stayed unmatched. The table came from immunoSEQ multiplex PCR; TCRdb's copy has only in-frame clones and leaves some out. The top ten clones hold roughly 9.6% of a sample with approximately 260,000 clones, just under 85% of them seen once. This TCR came from an elderly woman with acute or convalescent COVID-19. The sample comprised peripheral blood. The V and J genes are TRBV19 and TRBJ1-2; 8 nucleotides match TRBD1. The CDR3 nucleotides read TGTGCCAGTAGTATACAGGGGGCAGGCTATGGCTACACCTTC. It translates to CASSIQGAGYGYTF.